The 26 T cell receptor beta chains below come from one sample, sequenced in a study of control samples from healthy donors and cancer patients. The assay was immunoSEQ multiplex PCR, and TCRdb's table has in-frame clones only and misses some. The sample contains 50,000 to 75,000 clones, 90% of which appear only once. Sample: PBMCs. Source of these receptors: a man in his 60s with colorectal cancer.

This chain uses TRBV6-5 with TRBJ2-7; no firm D call. CDR1 is MNHEY and CDR2 is SVGAGI in the germline V gene. The CDR3 runs to 12 residues. Between the trimmed V and J ends, which lost 4 bases and 3 bases, there was a span of 7 bases. The CDR3 protein is CASSSPGYEQYF. In DNA form, the CDR3 reads TGTGCCAGCAGTTCCCCCGGCTACGAGCAGTACTTC.

The genes are TRBV10-3 and TRBJ2-7; TRBD2 matches 12 bases. In germline, CDR1 is ENHRY, CDR2 SYGVKD. V shed 2 bases and J 2 bases; nucleotides not matched to a gene: 10. The CDR3 loop spans 18 amino acids. The CDR3 reads CAISESRLAGATAYEQYF. The CDR3 bases are TGTGCCATCAGTGAGAGCCGACTAGCGGGGGCAACAGCCTACGAGCAGTACTTC.

This clone was observed once. The gene calls are TRBV18 and TRBJ2-6; D remains ambiguous. The CDR3 consists of 16 residues. Germline values: CDR1 KGHSH, CDR2 LQKENI. Trimming shortened V by 0 bases and J by 1 base, and 7 bases separated the two germline ends. The DNA of the CDR3 is TGTGCCAGCTCACCACCCGAAGGGTCTGGGGCCAACGTCCTGACTTTC. Protein sequence: CASSPPEGSGANVLTF.

V and J are TRBV27 and TRBJ2-2; 7 positions agree with TRBD2. The CDR3 length is 14 residues. The V and J ends lost 8 bases and 6 bases, in that order; junction bases with no gene match: 9. Germline-derived CDR1 and CDR2 are MNHEY and SMNVEV (reference sequence). CDR3 nucleotide sequence: TGTGCCAGCTTCGGGGGGTATCTATCCGGGGAGCTGTTTTTT. Protein: CASFGGYLSGELFF.

The genes are TRBV7-8 and TRBJ2-2; 9 nucleotides agree with TRBD2. Germline V lookup: CDR1 SGHVS, CDR2 FQNEAQ. This CDR3 is built from 15 residues. V was pared by 1 base and J by 6 bases, with 3 bases of the junction left unmatched. The DNA of the CDR3 is TGTGCCAGCAGCTTAGTGCGGGGGGGCGCCGGGGAGCTGTTTTTT. Its translation is CASSLVRGGAGELFF.

This chain connects TRBV27 to TRBJ2-5; 14 nucleotides agree with TRBD2. In germline, CDR1 is MNHEY, CDR2 SMNVEV (reference sequence). This CDR3 is built from 15 residues. J lost 2 bases, V lost 5 bases, and 1 base had no gene match. The CDR3 coding sequence is TGTGCCAGCAGTCGACTAGCGGGGGGGCAAGAGACCCAGTACTTC. Encoded protein: CASSRLAGGQETQYF.

The chain joins TRBV18 to TRBJ2-5; 10 bases map to TRBD1. CDR1 and CDR2 from the germline V gene are KGHSH and LQKENI. J lost 4 bases, V lost 1 base, and 3 bases had no gene match. CDR3 size: 15 residues. The CDR3 sequence: CASSPRQGASETQYF. CDR3 coding DNA: TGTGCCAGCTCACCACGACAGGGGGCGTCAGAGACCCAGTACTTC.

The chain is built from TRBV10-3 and TRBJ2-3, with 9 positions matching TRBD1. V shed 8 bases and J 6 bases; nucleotides not matched to a gene: 6. The V gene's germline CDR1 is ENHRY and CDR2 SYGVKD. The CDR3 spans 13 residues. CDR3 loop: CAIRGQGHDTQYF. The CDR3 DNA follows: TGTGCCATCCGGGGACAGGGTCATGATACGCAGTATTTT.

This clone has just a few counts. This chain uses TRBV7-9 with TRBJ2-1; 7 positions match TRBD2. The V and J ends lost 5 bases and 6 bases, in that order; junction bases with no gene match: 1. This CDR3 region has 12 residues. CDR1 and CDR2 (germline): SEHNR, FQNEAQ (reference sequence). DNA of the CDR3: TGTGCCAGCAGCAGGACTAGCAATGAGCAGTTCTTC. Translated, it gives CASSRTSNEQFF.

This chain joins TRBV6-2 or TRBV6-3 and TRBJ2-7, with TRBD1 identical over 8 bases. Trimming cost V 2 bases and J 2 bases; bases outside gene matches: 2. CDR1 and CDR2 from the germline V gene are MNHEY and SVGEGT. The CDR3 length is 14 residues. The CDR3 DNA sequence: TGTGCCAGCAGTTACACACAGGGGGCCTACGAGCAGTACTTC. It encodes CASSYTQGAYEQYF.

This clone was observed a handful of times. The chain employs TRBV7-2 and TRBJ1-6; possibly TRBD1 for D (6 bases). This CDR3 comprises 14 residues. Deletions cut 2 bases from V and 7 bases from J, with 9 bases between. Germline V gene lookup returns CDR1 SGHTA and CDR2 FQGNSA. DNA for the CDR3: TGTGCCAGCAGCTTATTCACAGGGAATTCACCCCTCCACTTT. Residues: CASSLFTGNSPLHF.

In DNA form, the CDR3 reads TGCGCCAGCAGCCAAGGCAGGGGGGGTGGTCAGCCCCAGCATTTT. It encodes CASSQGRGGGQPQHF. The J gene is TRBJ1-5, the V gene TRBV4-3, with 7 nucleotides matching TRBD1. Germline V gene sequence: CDR1 LGHNA, CDR2 YSLEER. This CDR3 has 15 amino acids. The junction had 6 bases not matched to a gene; V was cut back by 1 base and J by 6 bases.

The chain recombines TRBV7-2 with TRBJ1-2, with 7 nucleotides matching TRBD1. V lost 0 bases to trimming and J lost 8 bases; unmatched junction nucleotides: 6. This CDR3 has 14 residues. Per germline, CDR1 SGHTA and CDR2 FQGNSA. CDR3 nucleotides: TGTGCCAGCAGCTTAGCTTCGGCAGGGGGAGGCTACACCTTC. The encoded protein is CASSLASAGGGYTF.

The sample holds one count of this clone. CDR3 protein: CASSLFSSNGETQYF. In nucleotides, the CDR3 is TGTGCCAGCAGTTTATTCTCATCCAACGGCGAGACCCAGTACTTC. The V call is TRBV28, the J call TRBJ2-5; D unresolved. V lost 1 base to trimming and J lost 5 bases, with 14 bases between them. CDR1 and CDR2 from the germline V gene are MDHEN and SYDVKM. The length of the CDR3 is 15 residues.

The chain has TRBV3-1 (or the pseudogene TRBV3-2) and TRBJ2-7; D gene ambiguous. Trimming removed 0 bases at V and 1 base at J, with 7 bases between. This CDR3 region has 14 residues. CDR1 and CDR2 (germline): LGHDT, YNNKEL (reference sequence). In DNA, the CDR3 is TGTGCCAGCAGCCAAGAGGACGGTTCCTACGAGCAGTACTTC. It encodes CASSQEDGSYEQYF.

V usage is TRBV19 and J usage is TRBJ1-1; D uncertain. Germline V gene sequence: CDR1 LNHDA, CDR2 SQIVND (reference sequence). Trimming took off 6 bases at V and 0 bases at J, with 17 bases between the two ends. The CDR3 totals 16 residues. The CDR3 region is CASSRGPVRLNTEAFF. The CDR3 coding sequence is TGTGCCAGTAGCAGAGGTCCCGTGAGGTTGAACACTGAAGCTTTCTTT.

This chain joins TRBV4-1 and TRBJ2-7; possible D gene TRBD2, 5 bases. Trimming stripped 0 bases from V and 1 base from J, with 7 bases between. CDR1 MGHRA and CDR2 YSYEKL come from the germline V gene. CDR3 length equals 14 residues. The CDR3 nucleotides are TGCGCCAGCAGCCAAGATCGGGAATCCTACGAGCAGTACTTC. Translating it yields CASSQDRESYEQYF.

The count of this clone is one. The chain has TRBV13 and TRBJ2-5, with D unclear. CDR1 is PRHDT, CDR2 FYEKMQ, per germline (reference sequence). Trimming pared 1 base from V and 5 bases from J, leaving 5 bases between. The CDR3 is made up of 12 amino acids. The CDR3 spells CASSLAGETQYF. The CDR3 bases are TGTGCCAGCAGCTTAGCTGGGGAGACCCAGTACTTC.

The rearrangement uses TRBV5-1 and TRBJ1-4; D not certain. The CDR3 consists of 16 residues. The germline V gene has CDR1 SGHRS and CDR2 YFSETQ. V was pared by 10 bases and J by 0 bases, with 19 bases between. As DNA, the CDR3 is TGCGCCGGCACGACACACTACCCCCCAACTAATGAAAAACTGTTTTTT. As protein: CAGTTHYPPTNEKLFF.

About this clone itself: Other DNA variants within this sample encode the same CDR3. The chain is built from TRBV7-2 and TRBJ2-7; possibly TRBD2 for D (6 bases). This CDR3 has 16 residues. Trimming pared 2 bases from V and 0 bases from J, leaving 14 bases between. Germline values: CDR1 SGHTA, CDR2 FQGNSA. CDR3 bases: TGTGCCAGCAGCTTAACCGCGGGGCTAAGCTCCTACGAGCAGTACTTC. This codes for CASSLTAGLSSYEQYF. Full variable domain (remainder filled in from reference TRBV7-2 and TRBJ2-7): GAGVSQSPSNKVTEKGKDVELRCDPISGHTALYWYRQSLGQGLEFLIYFQGNSAPDKSGLPSDRFSAERTGGSVSTLTIQRTQQEDSAVYLCASSLTAGLSSYEQYFGPGTRLTVT.

The chain is built from TRBV7-2 and TRBJ1-6; tentative D call: TRBD1 (6 bases). V was cut by 7 bases and J by 9 bases, with 22 bases left in between. The CDR3 is 16 amino acids. Germline V CDR1 and CDR2: SGHTA, FQGNSA. DNA for the CDR3: TGTGCCAGCACCCCGCAGGGGCAACTAACGAGTTCACCCCTCCACTTT. Amino acids: CASTPQGQLTSSPLHF.

The rearrangement uses TRBV7-3 and TRBJ2-1; weak D call: TRBD2 (6 bases). The germline gives CDR1 SGHTA, CDR2 FQGTGA. V was trimmed by 5 bases and J by 9 bases, leaving 14 bases between them. This CDR3 spans 13 amino acids. CDR3 nucleotide sequence: TGTGCCAGCAGCGGGACTCCCCGGGGTGAGCAGTTCTTC. Its translation: CASSGTPRGEQFF. Filled out from reference TRBV7-3 and TRBJ2-1, the complete variable domain reads GAGVSQTPSNKVTEKGKYVELRCDPISGHTALYWYRQSLGQGPEFLIYFQGTGAADDSGLPNDRFFAVRPEGSVSTLKIQRTERGDSAVYLCASSGTPRGEQFFGPGTRLTVL.

The J gene is TRBJ2-1, the V gene TRBV7-6; no clear D gene. The CDR3 consists of 15 residues. Germline V gives CDR1 SGHVS, CDR2 FNYEAQ. Trimming took 5 bases from V and 5 from J, leaving 16 bases between them. The CDR3 coding sequence is TGTGCCAGCAGCCCCCGCCGCCCCTCTGACAATGAGCAGTTCTTC. This encodes CASSPRRPSDNEQFF.

Comment on this clone: At one boundary the junction diverges from the germline segment, which might be a read error. The chain recombines TRBV5-8 with TRBJ2-4, with D possibly matching TRBD1 (6 bases). CDR1 is SGHTS and CDR2 is YDEGEE in the germline V gene. The CDR3 has 13 amino acids. CDR3 sequence (DNA): TGTGCCAGCAGCTTGGAGAGTTGGCAGGGGACCTTGTTC. It codes for CASSLESWQGTLF.

As for this clone: The same CDR3 is also encoded by other DNA sequences in this sample. This chain joins TRBV27 and TRBJ2-3; D is possibly TRBD1 or TRBD2 (5 bases each). This CDR3 is built from 14 residues. The V and J ends lost 2 bases and 5 bases respectively, with 11 bases between them. Germline lookup yields CDR1 MNHEY and CDR2 SMNVEV (reference sequence). The CDR3 sequence is CASSLGGGRDTQYF. As DNA, the CDR3 is TGTGCCAGCAGTTTAGGTGGGGGACGAGATACGCAGTATTTT.

The CDR3 DNA reads as TGTGCCAGCAGCCAAGATATGGGGGTCGCCGGGGGCATTGAGCAGTTCTTC. Translated, it gives CASSQDMGVAGGIEQFF. The rearrangement joins TRBV14 to TRBJ2-1; either TRBD1 or TRBD2 may supply D (6 bases each). Trimming cost V 0 bases and J 9 bases, with 21 bases left between them. Germline loops: CDR1 SGHDN, CDR2 FVKESK. The CDR3 length is 17 residues.